This T cell receptor beta chain originates from a study of shared clonotypes between healthy human individuals. The V end was cut by 4 bases, the J end by 6 bases, with 13 bases between. Germline V gene data show CDR1 as LNHDA and CDR2 as SQIVND (reference sequence). The CDR3 contains 14 residues. TCRdb's copy holds only in-frame clones and misses some; the assay was immunoSEQ multiplex PCR. Of over a million clones listed, 96% are singletons. The source material was naive CD4+ T cells sorted from blood. As for subset: CD45RA+ positively selected. The clonotype originates from a man between 25 and 39 years old in good health. This rearrangement joins TRBV19 to TRBJ2-4, with D perhaps matching TRBD1 (5 bases). The CDR3 nucleotides read TGTGCCAGTAGTACGGACATCCTGGGAAACATTCAGTACTTC. Translating gives CASSTDILGNIQYF.